These T cell receptor beta chains were read from a single sample in a study of T-cell reconstitution after alpha-beta-depleted transplantation in children. TCRdb redid the calling of the PCR reads with MiXCR, one entry per CDR3 protein. The sample has around 52,000 distinct CDR3 sequences; about 5% are singletons. Sample: PBMCs, mostly from graft donor cells, taken 60 days after TCRalphabeta/CD19-depleted stem cell transplant. Every receptor here comes from a female patient aged 2-9 years who had a stem cell transplant for aplastic anemia, so the T cells may come from the graft donor. Both conserved end residues are part of each CDR3. D genes are given only for firm matches. Clone size is stated in some rows and not others, as once, few, many or a class when expanded.

>14|many|TRBJ2-7|.|TRBV27
CASSYAGWSYEQYF
TGTGCCAGCAGTTATGCGGGGTGGTCCTACGAGCAGTACTTC
>13|many|TRBJ2-5|.|TRBV7-3
CASSREGQETQYF
TGTGCCAGCAGCCGTGAGGGCCAAGAGACCCAGTACTTC
>19|many|TRBJ2-1|TRBD2|TRBV6-6
CASSPAGLAGSGYKGEQFF
TGTGCCAGCAGTCCCGCGGGACTAGCGGGGAGTGGGTATAAGGGTGAGCAGTTCTTC
>16|many|TRBJ2-2|.|TRBV4-3
CASSQDPGANTGELFF
TGCGCCAGCAGCCAAGATCCCGGGGCGAACACCGGGGAGCTGTTTTTT
>17|many|TRBJ1-5|TRBD1|TRBV5-1
CASSLTGGHYSNQPQHF
TGCGCCAGCAGCTTAACAGGGGGCCACTATAGCAATCAGCCCCAGCATTTT
>16|many|TRBJ2-3|.|TRBV10-3
CAISEPGDSLTDTQYF
TGTGCCATCAGTGAGCCGGGGGACAGTCTCACAGATACGCAGTATTTT
>15|few|TRBJ1-1|TRBD1|TRBV28
CASSLIGTGNTEAFF
TGTGCCAGCAGTTTAATTGGGACAGGGAACACTGAAGCTTTCTTT
>17|many|TRBJ2-1|.|TRBV12-3/TRBV12-4
CASSFGGNTLIDSEQFF
TGTGCCAGCAGTTTCGGCGGGAATACGTTGATCGACAGTGAGCAGTTCTTC
>17|.|TRBJ2-5|TRBD1|TRBV7-9
CASSPRVGQGARETQYF
TGTGCCAGCAGCCCAAGGGTAGGGCAGGGGGCTAGGGAGACCCAGTACTTC
>16|.|TRBJ2-7|TRBD1|TRBV3-1
CASSQAGTGISYEQYF
TGTGCCAGCAGCCAAGCCGGGACAGGGATATCCTACGAGCAGTACTTC
>16|many|TRBJ1-5|.|TRBV21-1
CASSKSATGGSQPQHF
TGTGCCAGCAGCAAATCCGCGACAGGGGGAAGTCAGCCCCAGCATTTT
>14|.|TRBJ2-3|TRBD1|TRBV18
CASSRQTGADTQYF
TGTGCCAGCTCACGTCAGACAGGGGCAGATACGCAGTATTTT
>14|many|TRBJ2-1|.|TRBV20-1
CSATWGSSYNEQFF
TGCAGTGCTACCTGGGGGAGCTCCTACAATGAGCAGTTCTTC
>18|many|TRBJ1-1|TRBD1|TRBV6-1
CASSEAASPTGSKAEAFF
TGTGCCAGCAGTGAAGCCGCCTCACCGACAGGGTCGAAGGCTGAAGCTTTCTTT
>15|many|TRBJ2-5|TRBD1|TRBV20-1
CSASPSTGAQETQYF
TGCAGTGCTAGCCCCTCGACAGGGGCCCAAGAGACCCAGTACTTC
>13|many|TRBJ2-5|.|TRBV20-1
CSARDSWGKTQYF
TGCAGTGCTAGAGATTCTTGGGGAAAGACCCAGTACTTC
>14|many|TRBJ2-7|TRBD2|TRBV11-2
CASSLGTSGYEQYF
TGTGCCAGCAGCCTCGGGACTAGCGGCTACGAGCAGTACTTC
>13|few|TRBJ1-6|.|TRBV9
CASSVDYNSPLHF
TGTGCCAGCAGCGTAGACTATAATTCACCCCTCCACTTT
>14|.|TRBJ2-3|.|TRBV4-1
CASSQVGEKDTQYF
TGCGCCAGCAGCCAAGTCGGGGAGAAAGATACGCAGTATTTT
>15|many|TRBJ2-5|.|TRBV6-2/TRBV6-3
CASSYSTVQAETQYF
TGTGCCAGCAGTTACTCGACCGTACAGGCGGAGACCCAGTACTTC
>16|.|TRBJ1-4|.|TRBV6-2/TRBV6-3
CASREFTVTTNEKLFF
TGTGCCAGCAGAGAGTTTACAGTGACAACTAATGAAAAACTGTTTTTT
>16|few|TRBJ1-1|TRBD1|TRBV20-1
CSARDKDRVRNTEAFF
TGCAGTGCTAGAGACAAAGACAGGGTAAGGAACACTGAAGCTTTCTTT
>14|many|TRBJ1-5|.|TRBV12-3/TRBV12-4
CASSRAYSNQPQHF
TGTGCCAGCAGTCGGGCCTATAGCAATCAGCCCCAGCATTTT
>17|many|TRBJ2-3|TRBD2|TRBV3-1
CASSQEVAGGQTDTQYF
TGTGCCAGCAGCCAAGAGGTAGCGGGGGGCCAAACAGATACGCAGTATTTT
>13|few|TRBJ1-2|.|TRBV3-1
CASSQDRHGGYTF
TGTGCCAGCAGCCAAGATCGTCATGGCGGCTACACCTTC
>13|.|TRBJ1-1|TRBD1|TRBV7-2
CASSLTGVTEAFF
TGTGCCAGCAGCCTGACAGGGGTGACTGAAGCTTTCTTT
>12|.|TRBJ2-7|TRBD2|TRBV28
CASKGLGYEQYF
TGTGCCAGCAAAGGACTAGGGTACGAGCAGTACTTC
>16|many|TRBJ2-1|.|TRBV28
CASSLTRMLSYNEQFF
TGTGCCAGCAGTTTAACGCGGATGCTCTCCTACAATGAGCAGTTCTTC
>14|.|TRBJ2-3|TRBD2|TRBV2
CASILTSGTDTQYF
TGTGCCAGCATTTTAACTAGCGGTACAGATACGCAGTATTTT
>15|many|TRBJ1-2|.|TRBV5-1
CASSLAGTTSYGYTF
TGCGCCAGCAGCTTGGCAGGGACCACAAGTTATGGCTACACCTTC
>15|.|TRBJ1-1|.|TRBV7-9
CASSFGGGLNTEAFF
TGTGCCAGCAGCTTCGGAGGAGGGTTGAACACTGAAGCTTTCTTT
>14|many|TRBJ2-7|TRBD2|TRBV6-2/TRBV6-3
CASTWTSFSYEQYF
TGTGCCAGCACGTGGACTAGCTTCTCCTACGAGCAGTACTTC
>14|many|TRBJ1-1|.|TRBV7-3
CASSSQGGRTEAFF
TGTGCCAGCAGCTCACAGGGAGGAAGGACTGAAGCTTTCTTT
>13|.|TRBJ2-4|.|TRBV18
CASSPGDKNIQYF
TGTGCCAGCTCACCAGGGGACAAAAACATTCAGTACTTC
>12|many|TRBJ1-6|.|TRBV2
CASSVIPKMLHF
TGTGCCAGCAGTGTCATCCCAAAGATGCTCCACTTT
>14|many|TRBJ2-3|.|TRBV20-1
CSARVTENTDTQYF
TGCAGTGCTAGGGTGACAGAAAACACAGATACGCAGTATTTT
>14|.|TRBJ2-7|.|TRBV3-1
CASSPVPRANEQYF
TGTGCCAGCAGCCCCGTCCCCCGGGCCAACGAGCAGTACTTC
>16|many|TRBJ2-1|TRBD2|TRBV5-1
CASSFLAGVTYNEQFF
TGCGCCAGCAGCTTTCTAGCGGGGGTTACCTACAATGAGCAGTTCTTC
>15|many|TRBJ2-1|TRBD1|TRBV9
CASSYGQGEYNEQFF
TGTGCCAGCAGCTACGGACAGGGCGAGTACAATGAGCAGTTCTTC
>14|many|TRBJ2-7|TRBD1|TRBV28
CASRTGQGPIEQYF
TGTGCCAGCAGAACAGGACAGGGGCCGATCGAGCAGTACTTC
>15|many|TRBJ1-5|.|TRBV12-3/TRBV12-4
CASSRTDPSNQPQHF
TGTGCCAGCAGTCGGACGGATCCTAGCAATCAGCCCCAGCATTTT
>15|many|TRBJ2-4|TRBD1|TRBV19
CASRDRALAKNIQYF
TGTGCCAGCCGCGACAGGGCCTTAGCCAAAAACATTCAGTACTTC
>16|many|TRBJ2-3|TRBD2|TRBV20-1
CSASTSGRAWSDTQYF
TGCAGTGCCTCCACTAGCGGGAGGGCTTGGAGCGATACGCAGTATTTT
>14|many|TRBJ2-5|TRBD2|TRBV7-9
CASSFQAGEETQYF
TGTGCCAGCAGCTTTCAAGCGGGAGAAGAGACCCAGTACTTC
>15|.|TRBJ2-7|TRBD1|TRBV24-1
CATSGPGGQGGEQYF
TGTGCCACCAGTGGCCCCGGAGGACAGGGTGGCGAGCAGTACTTC
>13|many|TRBJ2-2|.|TRBV27
CASRTDNTGELFF
TGTGCCAGCCGGACTGACAACACCGGGGAGCTGTTTTTT
>16|many|TRBJ2-1|TRBD2|TRBV20-1
CSARDAASGGYNEQFF
TGCAGTGCTAGAGATGCCGCTAGCGGGGGGTACAATGAGCAGTTCTTC
>16|.|TRBJ2-5|TRBD1|TRBV7-9
CASSLGAGQGWGTQYF
TGTGCCAGCAGCTTAGGGGCGGGACAGGGATGGGGGACCCAGTACTTC
>16|once|TRBJ2-5|.|TRBV7-9
CASSPAGRGREETQYF
TGTGCCAGCAGCCCCGCCGGGCGGGGCCGGGAGGAGACCCAGTACTTC
>15|many|TRBJ2-2|TRBD2|TRBV5-1
CASTSGAANTGELFF
TGCGCCAGCACTAGCGGAGCTGCGAACACCGGGGAGCTGTTTTTT
>16|.|TRBJ1-1|.|TRBV7-6
CASSPSSVRANTEAFF
TGTGCCAGCAGCCCCTCGTCAGTCAGGGCGAACACTGAAGCTTTCTTT
>14|many|TRBJ2-1|TRBD2|TRBV7-9
CASSSSGRGNEQFF
TGTGCCAGCAGCTCTAGCGGGAGAGGGAATGAGCAGTTCTTC
>15|few|TRBJ1-3|TRBD1|TRBV28
CASSSTGADGNTIYF
TGTGCCAGCAGTTCCACAGGGGCTGATGGAAACACCATATATTTT
>15|few|TRBJ1-4|.|TRBV5-1
CASSPRGRVNEKLFF
TGCGCCAGCAGCCCGCGGGGTCGAGTTAATGAAAAACTGTTTTTT
>13|many|TRBJ2-7|.|TRBV6-5
CASRLSGGYEQYF
TGTGCCAGCAGGTTGTCCGGGGGCTACGAGCAGTACTTC
>14|medium-sized|TRBJ2-5|.|TRBV25-1
CASSEWRRPETQYF
TGTGCCAGCAGTGAATGGCGGAGGCCCGAGACCCAGTACTTC